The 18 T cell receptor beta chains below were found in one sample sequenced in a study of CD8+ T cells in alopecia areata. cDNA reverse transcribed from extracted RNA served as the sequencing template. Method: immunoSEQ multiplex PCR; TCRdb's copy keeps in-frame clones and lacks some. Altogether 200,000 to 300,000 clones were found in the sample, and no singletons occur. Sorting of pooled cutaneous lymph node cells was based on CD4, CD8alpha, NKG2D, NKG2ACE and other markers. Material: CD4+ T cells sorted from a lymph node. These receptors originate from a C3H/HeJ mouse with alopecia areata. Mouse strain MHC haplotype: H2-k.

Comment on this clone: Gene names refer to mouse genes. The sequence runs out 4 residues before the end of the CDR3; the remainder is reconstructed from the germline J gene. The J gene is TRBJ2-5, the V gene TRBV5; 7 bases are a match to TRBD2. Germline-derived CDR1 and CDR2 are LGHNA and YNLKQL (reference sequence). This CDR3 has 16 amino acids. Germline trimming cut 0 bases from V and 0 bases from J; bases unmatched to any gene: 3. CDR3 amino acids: CASSQDRWGNQDTQYF. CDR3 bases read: TGTGCCAGCAGCCAAGATCGCTGGGGGAACCAAGAC.

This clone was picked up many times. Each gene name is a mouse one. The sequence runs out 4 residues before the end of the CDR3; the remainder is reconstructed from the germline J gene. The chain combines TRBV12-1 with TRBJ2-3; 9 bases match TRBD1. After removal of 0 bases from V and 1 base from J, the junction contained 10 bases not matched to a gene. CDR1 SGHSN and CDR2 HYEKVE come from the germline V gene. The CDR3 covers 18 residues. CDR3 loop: CASSLSASGQGGAETLYF. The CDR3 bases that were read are TGTGCCAGCTCTCTCTCTGCCTCGGGACAGGGAGGTGCAGAA.

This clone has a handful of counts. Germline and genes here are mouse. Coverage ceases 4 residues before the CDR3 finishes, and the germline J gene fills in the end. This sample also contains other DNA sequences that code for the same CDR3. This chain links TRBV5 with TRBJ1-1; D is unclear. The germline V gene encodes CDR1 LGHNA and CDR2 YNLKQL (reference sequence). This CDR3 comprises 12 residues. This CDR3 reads CASSQGVSEVFF. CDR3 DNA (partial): TGTGCCAGCAGCCAAGGGGTCTCA.

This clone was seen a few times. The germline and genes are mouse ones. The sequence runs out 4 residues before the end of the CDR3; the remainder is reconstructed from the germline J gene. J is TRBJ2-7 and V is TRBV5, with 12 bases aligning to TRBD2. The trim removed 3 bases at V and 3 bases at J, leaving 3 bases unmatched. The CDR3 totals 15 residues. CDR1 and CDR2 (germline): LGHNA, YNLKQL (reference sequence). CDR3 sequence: CASSHRLGGRYEQYF. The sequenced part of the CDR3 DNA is TGTGCCAGCAGCCACAGACTGGGGGGGCGCTAT.

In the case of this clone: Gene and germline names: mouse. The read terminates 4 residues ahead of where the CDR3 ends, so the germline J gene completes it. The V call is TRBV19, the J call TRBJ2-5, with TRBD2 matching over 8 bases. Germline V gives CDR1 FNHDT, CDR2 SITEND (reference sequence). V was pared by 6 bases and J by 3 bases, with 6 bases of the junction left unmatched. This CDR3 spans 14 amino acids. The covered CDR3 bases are TGTGCCAGCACCCCTGGGGGGTGGCAAGAC. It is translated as CASTPGGWQD. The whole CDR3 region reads CASTPGGWQDTQYF.

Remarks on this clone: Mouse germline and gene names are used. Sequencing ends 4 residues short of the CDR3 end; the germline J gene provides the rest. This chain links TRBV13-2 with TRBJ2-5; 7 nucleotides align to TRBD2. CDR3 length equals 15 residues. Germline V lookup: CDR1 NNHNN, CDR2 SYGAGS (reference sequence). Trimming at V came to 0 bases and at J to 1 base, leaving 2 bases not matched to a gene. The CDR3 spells CASGDGWGDQDTQYF. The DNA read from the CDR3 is TGTGCCAGCGGTGATGGGTGGGGGGACCAAGAC.

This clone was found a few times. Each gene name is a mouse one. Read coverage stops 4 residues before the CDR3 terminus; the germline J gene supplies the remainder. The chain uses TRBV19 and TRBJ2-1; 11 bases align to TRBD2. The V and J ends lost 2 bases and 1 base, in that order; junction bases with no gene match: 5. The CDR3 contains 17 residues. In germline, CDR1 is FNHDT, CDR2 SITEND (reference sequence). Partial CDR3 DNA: TGTGCCAGCAGTATCCCACTGGGGGGGCGCAACTATGCT. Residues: CASSIPLGGRNYA. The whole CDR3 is CASSIPLGGRNYAEQFF.

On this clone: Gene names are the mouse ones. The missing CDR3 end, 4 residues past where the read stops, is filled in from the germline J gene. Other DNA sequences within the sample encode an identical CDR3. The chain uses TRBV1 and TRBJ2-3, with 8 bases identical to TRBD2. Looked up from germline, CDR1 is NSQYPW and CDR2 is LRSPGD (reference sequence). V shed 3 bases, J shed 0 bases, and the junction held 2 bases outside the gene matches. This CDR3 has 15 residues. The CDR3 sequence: CTCSAGGESAETLYF. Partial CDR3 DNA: TGCACCTGCAGTGCTGGGGGGGAAAGTGCAGAA.

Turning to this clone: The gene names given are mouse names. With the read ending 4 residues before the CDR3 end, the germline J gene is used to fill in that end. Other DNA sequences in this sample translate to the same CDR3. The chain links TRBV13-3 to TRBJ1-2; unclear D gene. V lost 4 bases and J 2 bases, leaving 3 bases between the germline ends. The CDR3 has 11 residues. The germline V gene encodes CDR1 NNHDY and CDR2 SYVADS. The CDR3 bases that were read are TGTGCCAGCAGTCAGAACTCC. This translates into CASSQNS. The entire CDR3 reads CASSQNSDYTF.

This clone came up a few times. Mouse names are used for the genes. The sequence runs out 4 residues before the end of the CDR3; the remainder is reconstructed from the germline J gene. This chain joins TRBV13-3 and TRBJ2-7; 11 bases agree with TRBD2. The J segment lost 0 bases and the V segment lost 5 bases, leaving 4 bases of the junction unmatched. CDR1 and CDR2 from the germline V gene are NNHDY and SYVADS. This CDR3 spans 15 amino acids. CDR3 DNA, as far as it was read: TGTGCCAGCAGCCCTGACTGGGGGGGCTCCTAT. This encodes CASSPDWGGSY. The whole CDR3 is CASSPDWGGSYEQYF.

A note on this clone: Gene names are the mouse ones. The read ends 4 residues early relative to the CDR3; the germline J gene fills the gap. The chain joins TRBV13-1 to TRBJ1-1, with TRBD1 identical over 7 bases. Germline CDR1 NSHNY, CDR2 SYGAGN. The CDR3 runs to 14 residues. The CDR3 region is CASSDAEGAPEVFF. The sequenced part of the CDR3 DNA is TGTGCCAGCAGTGATGCTGAGGGGGCCCCA.

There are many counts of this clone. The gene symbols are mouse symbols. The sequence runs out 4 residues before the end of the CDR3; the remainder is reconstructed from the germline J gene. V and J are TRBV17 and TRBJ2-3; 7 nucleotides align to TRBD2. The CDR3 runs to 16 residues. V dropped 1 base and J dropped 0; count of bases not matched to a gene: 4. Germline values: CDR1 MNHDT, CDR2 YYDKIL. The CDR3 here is CASSRGMGGSAETLYF. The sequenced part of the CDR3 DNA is TGTGCTAGCAGTAGAGGCATGGGGGGAAGTGCAGAA.

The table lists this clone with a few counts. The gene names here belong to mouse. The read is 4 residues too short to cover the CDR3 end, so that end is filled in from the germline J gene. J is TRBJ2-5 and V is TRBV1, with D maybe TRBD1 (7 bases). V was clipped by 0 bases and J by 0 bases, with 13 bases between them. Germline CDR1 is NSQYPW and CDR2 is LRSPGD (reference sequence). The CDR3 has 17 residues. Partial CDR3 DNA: TGCACCTGCAGTGCAGAAGGCAGGGGGGTTAACCAAGAC. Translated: CTCSAEGRGVNQD. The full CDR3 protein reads CTCSAEGRGVNQDTQYF. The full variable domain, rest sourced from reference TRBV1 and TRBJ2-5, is VTLLEQNPRWRLVPRGQAVNLRCILKNSQYPWMSWYQQDLQKQLQWLFTLRSPGDKEVKSLPGADYLATRVTDTELRLQVANMSQGRTLYCTCSAEGRGVNQDTQYFGPGTRLLVL.

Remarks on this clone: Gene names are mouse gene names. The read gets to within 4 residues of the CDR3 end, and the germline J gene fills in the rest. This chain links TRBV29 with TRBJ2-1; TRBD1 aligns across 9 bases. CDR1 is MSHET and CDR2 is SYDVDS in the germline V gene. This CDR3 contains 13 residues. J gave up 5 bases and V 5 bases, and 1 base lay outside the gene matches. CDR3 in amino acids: CASSRTGDAEQFF. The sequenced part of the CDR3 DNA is TGTGCTAGCAGTCGGACAGGGGATGCT.

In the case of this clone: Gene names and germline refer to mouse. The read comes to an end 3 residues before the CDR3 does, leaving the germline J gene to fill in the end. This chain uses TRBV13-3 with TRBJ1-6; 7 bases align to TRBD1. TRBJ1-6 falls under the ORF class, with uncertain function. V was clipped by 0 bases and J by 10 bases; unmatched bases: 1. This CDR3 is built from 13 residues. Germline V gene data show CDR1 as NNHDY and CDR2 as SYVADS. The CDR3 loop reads CASSDVRGSPLYF. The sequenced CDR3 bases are TGTGCCAGCAGTGATGTCAGGGGGTCGCCC.

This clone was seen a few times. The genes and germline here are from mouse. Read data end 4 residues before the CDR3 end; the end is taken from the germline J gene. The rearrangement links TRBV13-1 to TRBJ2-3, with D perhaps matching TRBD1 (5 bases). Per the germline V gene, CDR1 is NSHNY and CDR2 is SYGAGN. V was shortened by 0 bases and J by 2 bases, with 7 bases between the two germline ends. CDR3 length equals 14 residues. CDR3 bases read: TGTGCCAGCAGTGATGCAGGGATTGCAGAA. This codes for CASSDAGIAE. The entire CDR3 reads CASSDAGIAETLYF.

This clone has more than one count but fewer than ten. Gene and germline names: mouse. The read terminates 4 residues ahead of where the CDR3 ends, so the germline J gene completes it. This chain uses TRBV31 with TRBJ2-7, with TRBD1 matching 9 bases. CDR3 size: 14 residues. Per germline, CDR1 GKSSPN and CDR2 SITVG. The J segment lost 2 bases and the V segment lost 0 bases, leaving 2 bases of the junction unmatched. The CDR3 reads CAWSLGTGTYEQYF. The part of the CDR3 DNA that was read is TGTGCCTGGAGTCTAGGGACAGGGACCTAT. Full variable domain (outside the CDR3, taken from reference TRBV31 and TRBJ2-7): AQTIHQWPVAEIKAVGSPLSLGCTIKGKSSPNLYWYWQATGGTLQQLFYSITVGQVESVVQLNLSASRPKDDQFILSTEKLLLSHSGFYLCAWSLGTGTYEQYFGPGTRLTVL.

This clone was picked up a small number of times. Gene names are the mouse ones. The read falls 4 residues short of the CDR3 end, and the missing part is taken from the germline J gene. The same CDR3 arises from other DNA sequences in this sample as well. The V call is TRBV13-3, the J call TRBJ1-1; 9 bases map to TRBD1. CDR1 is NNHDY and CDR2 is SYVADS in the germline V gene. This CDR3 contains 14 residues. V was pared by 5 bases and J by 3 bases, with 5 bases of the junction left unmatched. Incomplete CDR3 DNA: TGTGCCAGCAGCGCCGACAGGGGGGACACA. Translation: CASSADRGDT. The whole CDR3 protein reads CASSADRGDTEVFF.